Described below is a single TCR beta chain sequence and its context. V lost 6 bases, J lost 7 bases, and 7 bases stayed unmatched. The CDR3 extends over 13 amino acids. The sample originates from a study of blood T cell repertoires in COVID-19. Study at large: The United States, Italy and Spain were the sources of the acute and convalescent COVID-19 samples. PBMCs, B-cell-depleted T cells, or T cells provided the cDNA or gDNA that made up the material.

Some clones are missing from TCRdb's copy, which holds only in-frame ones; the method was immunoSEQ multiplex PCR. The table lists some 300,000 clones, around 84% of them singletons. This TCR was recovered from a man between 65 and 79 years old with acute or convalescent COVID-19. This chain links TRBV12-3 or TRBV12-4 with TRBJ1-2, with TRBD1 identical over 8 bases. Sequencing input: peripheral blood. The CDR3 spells CASRYRGGSGYTF. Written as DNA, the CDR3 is TGTGCCAGCAGATACAGGGGGGGGAGTGGCTACACCTTC.